One and the same sample provided the 5 T cell receptor beta chains below, sequenced in a study of CD8 T cells in Susac syndrome. Random hexamers were used to reverse transcribe an amount of roughly 0.45 to 1 ug RNA. Each CDR3 protein gets one entry after TCRdb re-called the immunoSEQ multiplex PCR reads with MiXCR. The repertoire consists of roughly 120,000 distinct CDR3 sequences, with around 94% occurring once and the leading ten covering under 0.095%. Sequenced input: CD4+ T cells from PBMCs. Receptors were obtained from a human donor in good health.

This chain joins TRBV19 and TRBJ2-7; D call uncertain. The CDR3 is 13 amino acids. CDR1 LNHDA and CDR2 SQIVND come from the germline V gene (reference sequence). V was clipped by 3 bases and J by 6 bases, with 12 bases between them. CDR3 protein: CASSIGRVAEQYF. In DNA form, the CDR3 reads TGTGCCAGTAGTATCGGTAGGGTCGCCGAGCAGTACTTC.

V is TRBV19 and J is TRBJ1-1; no clear D. Trimming took 3 bases from V and 1 from J, leaving 21 bases between them. This CDR3 spans 18 amino acids. In germline, CDR1 is LNHDA, CDR2 SQIVND (reference sequence). CDR3 bases: TGTGCCAGTAGTATCCAGCCTCGAGGGTACGGAACGAACACTGAAGCTTTCTTT. Its protein is CASSIQPRGYGTNTEAFF.

A note on this clonotype: It is likely a read error, because the conserved phenylalanine at the end of the CDR3 is missing. CDR3 DNA: TGTGCCAGCAGTCCTGGGGGAGGCGGGGGCTCCTACGAGCAGTACTCC. This encodes CASSPGGGGGSYEQYS. V and J are TRBV12-3 or TRBV12-4 and TRBJ2-7; 7 bases line up with TRBD2. The CDR3 loop spans 16 amino acids. V was pared by 5 bases and J by 0 bases, with 10 bases of the junction left unmatched.

The V gene is TRBV20-1, the J gene TRBJ2-3; TRBD2 matches 9 bases. The CDR3 loop spans 16 amino acids. The germline V gene has CDR1 DFQATT and CDR2 SNEGSKA (reference sequence). V shed 2 bases and J 2 bases; nucleotides not matched to a gene: 8. The CDR3 loop is CSARSALAGFTDTQYF. CDR3 sequence (DNA): TGCAGTGCTAGATCAGCCCTAGCGGGGTTCACAGATACGCAGTATTTT.

This rearrangement joins TRBV11-2 to TRBJ1-4; TRBD1 is a possible D gene (6 bases). CDR3 length equals 16 residues. Trimming shortened V by 4 bases and J by 6 bases, and 18 bases separated the two germline ends. Germline assignment: CDR1 SGHAT and CDR2 FQNNGV. This CDR3 is CASSSQNRVGYEKLFF. Here the CDR3 DNA reads TGTGCCAGCAGCTCTCAAAACAGGGTGGGCTATGAAAAACTGTTTTTT.